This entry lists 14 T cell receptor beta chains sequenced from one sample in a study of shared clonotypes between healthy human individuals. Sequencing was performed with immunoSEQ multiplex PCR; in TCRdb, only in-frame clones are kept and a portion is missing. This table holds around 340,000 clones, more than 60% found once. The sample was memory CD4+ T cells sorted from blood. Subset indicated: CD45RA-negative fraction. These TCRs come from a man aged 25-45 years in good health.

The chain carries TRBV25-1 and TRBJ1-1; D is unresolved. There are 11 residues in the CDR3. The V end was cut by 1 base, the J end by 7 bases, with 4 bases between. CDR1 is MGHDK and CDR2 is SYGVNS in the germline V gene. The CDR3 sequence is CASSEWDEAFF. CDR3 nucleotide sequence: TGTGCCAGCAGTGAATGGGATGAAGCTTTCTTT. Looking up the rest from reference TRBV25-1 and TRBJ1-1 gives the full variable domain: EADIYQTPRYLVIGTGKKITLECSQTMGHDKMYWYQQDPGMELHLIHYSYGVNSTEKGDLSSESTVSRIRTEHFPLTLESARPSHTSQYLCASSEWDEAFFGQGTRLTVV.

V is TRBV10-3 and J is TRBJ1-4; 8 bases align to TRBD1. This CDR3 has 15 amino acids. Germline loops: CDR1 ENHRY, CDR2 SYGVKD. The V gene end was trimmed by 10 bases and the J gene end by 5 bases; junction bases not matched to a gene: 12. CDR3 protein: CASSSPGQANEKLFF. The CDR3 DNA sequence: TGTGCCAGCTCTTCACCGGGACAGGCGAATGAAAAACTGTTTTTT.

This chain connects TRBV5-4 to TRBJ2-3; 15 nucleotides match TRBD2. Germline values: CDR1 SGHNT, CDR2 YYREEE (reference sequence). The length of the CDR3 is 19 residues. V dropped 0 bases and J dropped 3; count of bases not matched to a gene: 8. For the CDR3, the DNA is TGTGCCAGCAGCTTGGGCGGACTAGCGGGAGGGTCGTATACAGATACGCAGTATTTT. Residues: CASSLGGLAGGSYTDTQYF.

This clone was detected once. As DNA, the CDR3 is TGTGCCAGCACGGCCAACTTACCCCCTTTCGAGCAGTACTTC. Amino acid sequence: CASTANLPPFEQYF. The V gene is TRBV28, the J gene TRBJ2-7; D gene ambiguous. Germline V lookup: CDR1 MDHEN, CDR2 SYDVKM. CDR3 length equals 14 residues. V was pared by 7 bases and J by 6 bases, with 19 bases between.

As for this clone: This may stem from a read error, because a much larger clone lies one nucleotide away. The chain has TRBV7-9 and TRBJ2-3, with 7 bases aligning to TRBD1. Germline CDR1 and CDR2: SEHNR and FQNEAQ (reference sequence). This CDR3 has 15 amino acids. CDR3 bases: TGTGCCAGCAGCCACCAGACAGGGCGCACAGATATGCAGTATTTT. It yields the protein CASSHQTGRTDMQYF.

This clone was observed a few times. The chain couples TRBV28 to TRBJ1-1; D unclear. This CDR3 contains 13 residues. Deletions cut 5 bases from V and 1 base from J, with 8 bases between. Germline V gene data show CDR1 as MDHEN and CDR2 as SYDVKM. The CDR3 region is CASSLLPNTEAFF. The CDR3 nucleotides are TGTGCCAGCAGTCTTCTTCCGAACACTGAAGCTTTCTTT.

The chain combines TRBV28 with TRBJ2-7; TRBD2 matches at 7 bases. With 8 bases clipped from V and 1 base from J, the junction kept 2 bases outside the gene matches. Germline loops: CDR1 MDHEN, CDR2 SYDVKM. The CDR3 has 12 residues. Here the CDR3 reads CASLGGSYEQYF. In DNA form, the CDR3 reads TGTGCCAGCTTGGGGGGGTCCTACGAGCAGTACTTC.

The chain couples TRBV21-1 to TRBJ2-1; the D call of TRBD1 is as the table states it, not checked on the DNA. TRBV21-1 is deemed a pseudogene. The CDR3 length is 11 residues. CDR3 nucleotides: TGTGCCATCCAGGGGCTATATGAGCAGTTCTTC. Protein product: CAIQGLYEQFF.

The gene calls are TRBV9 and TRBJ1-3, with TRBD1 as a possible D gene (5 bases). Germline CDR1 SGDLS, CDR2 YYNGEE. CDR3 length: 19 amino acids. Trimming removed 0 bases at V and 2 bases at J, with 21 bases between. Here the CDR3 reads CASSVGPYGAKRTGNTIYF. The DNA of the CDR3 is TGTGCCAGCAGCGTAGGGCCCTACGGGGCCAAGAGAACTGGAAACACCATATATTTT.

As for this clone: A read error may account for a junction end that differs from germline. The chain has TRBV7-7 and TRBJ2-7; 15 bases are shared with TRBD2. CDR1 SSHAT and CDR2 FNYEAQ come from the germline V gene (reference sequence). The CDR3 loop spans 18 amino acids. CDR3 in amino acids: CASSPLPGLAGGTYEQYF. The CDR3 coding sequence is TGTGCTAGCAGCCCCCTCCCCGGACTAGCGGGAGGGACCTACGAGCAGTACTTC.

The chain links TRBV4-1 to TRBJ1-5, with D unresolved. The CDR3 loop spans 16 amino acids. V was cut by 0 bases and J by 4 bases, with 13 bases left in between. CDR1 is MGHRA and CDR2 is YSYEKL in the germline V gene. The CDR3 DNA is TGCGCCAGCAGCCAAGAGGGGTCAGGCTTGAATCAGCCCCAGCATTTT. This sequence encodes CASSQEGSGLNQPQHF.

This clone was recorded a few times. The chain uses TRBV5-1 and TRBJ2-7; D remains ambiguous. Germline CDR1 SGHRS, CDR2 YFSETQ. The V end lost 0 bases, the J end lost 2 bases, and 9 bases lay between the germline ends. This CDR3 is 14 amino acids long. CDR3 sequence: CASSLVVGTYEQYF. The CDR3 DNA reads TGCGCCAGCAGCTTGGTAGTCGGCACCTACGAGCAGTACTTC. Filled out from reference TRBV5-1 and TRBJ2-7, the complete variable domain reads KAGVTQTPRYLIKTRGQQVTLSCSPISGHRSVSWYQQTPGQGLQFLFEYFSETQRNKGNFPGRFSGRQFSNSRSEMNVSTLELGDSALYLCASSLVVGTYEQYFGPGTRLTVT.

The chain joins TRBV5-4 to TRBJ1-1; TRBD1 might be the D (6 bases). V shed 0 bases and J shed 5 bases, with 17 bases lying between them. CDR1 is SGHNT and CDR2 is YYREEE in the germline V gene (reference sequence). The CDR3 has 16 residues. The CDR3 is CASSLEQGRGGTEAFF. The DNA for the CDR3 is TGTGCCAGCAGCTTGGAACAGGGCAGAGGAGGGACTGAAGCTTTCTTT.

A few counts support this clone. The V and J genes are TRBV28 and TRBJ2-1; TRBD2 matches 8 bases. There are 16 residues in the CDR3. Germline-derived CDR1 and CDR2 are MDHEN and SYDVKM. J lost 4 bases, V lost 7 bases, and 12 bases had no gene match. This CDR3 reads CASTSRGGRLYNEQFF. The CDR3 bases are TGTGCCAGCACCTCACGCGGCGGGAGGCTATACAATGAGCAGTTCTTC.